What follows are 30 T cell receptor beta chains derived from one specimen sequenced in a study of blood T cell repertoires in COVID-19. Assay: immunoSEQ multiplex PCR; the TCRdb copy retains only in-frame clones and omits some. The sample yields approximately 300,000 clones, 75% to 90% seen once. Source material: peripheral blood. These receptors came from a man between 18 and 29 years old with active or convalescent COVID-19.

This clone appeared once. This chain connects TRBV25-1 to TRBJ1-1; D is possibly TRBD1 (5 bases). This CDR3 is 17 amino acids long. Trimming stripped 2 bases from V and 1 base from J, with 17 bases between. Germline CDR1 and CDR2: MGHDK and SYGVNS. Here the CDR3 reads CASSEGYKGSENTEAFF. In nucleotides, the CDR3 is TGTGCCAGCAGTGAAGGGTACAAGGGGTCGGAGAACACTGAAGCTTTCTTT.

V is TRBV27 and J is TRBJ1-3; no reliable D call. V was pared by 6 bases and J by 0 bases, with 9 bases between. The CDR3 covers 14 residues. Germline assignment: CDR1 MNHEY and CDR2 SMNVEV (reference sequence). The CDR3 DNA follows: TGTGCCAGCAGACCCAGCGGCTCTGGAAACACCATATATTTT. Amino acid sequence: CASRPSGSGNTIYF.

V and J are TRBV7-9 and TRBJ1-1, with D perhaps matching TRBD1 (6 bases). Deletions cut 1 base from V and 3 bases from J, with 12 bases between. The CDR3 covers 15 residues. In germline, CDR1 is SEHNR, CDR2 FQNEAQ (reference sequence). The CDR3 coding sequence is TGTGCCAGCAGCTTAGAAAAACAGGGAGACACTGAAGCTTTCTTT. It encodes CASSLEKQGDTEAFF. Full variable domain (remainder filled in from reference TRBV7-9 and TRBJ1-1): DTGVSQNPRHKITKRGQNVTFRCDPISEHNRLYWYRQTLGQGPEFLTYFQNEAQLEKSRLLSDRFSAERPKGSFSTLEIQRTEQGDSAMYLCASSLEKQGDTEAFFGQGTRLTVV.

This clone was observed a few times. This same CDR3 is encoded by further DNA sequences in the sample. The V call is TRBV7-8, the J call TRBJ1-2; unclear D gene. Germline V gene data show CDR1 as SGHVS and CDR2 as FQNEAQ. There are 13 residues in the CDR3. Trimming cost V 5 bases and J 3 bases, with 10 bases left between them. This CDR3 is CASSPRVDYGYTF. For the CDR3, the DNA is TGTGCCAGCAGCCCACGTGTAGACTATGGCTACACCTTC.

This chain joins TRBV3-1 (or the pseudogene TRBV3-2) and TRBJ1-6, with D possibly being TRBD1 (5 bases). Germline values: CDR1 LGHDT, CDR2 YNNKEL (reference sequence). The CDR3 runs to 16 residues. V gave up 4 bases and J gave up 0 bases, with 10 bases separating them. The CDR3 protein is CASSPRQSSYNSPLHF. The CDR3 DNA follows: TGTGCCAGCAGCCCCCGACAGAGCTCCTATAATTCACCCCTCCACTTT.

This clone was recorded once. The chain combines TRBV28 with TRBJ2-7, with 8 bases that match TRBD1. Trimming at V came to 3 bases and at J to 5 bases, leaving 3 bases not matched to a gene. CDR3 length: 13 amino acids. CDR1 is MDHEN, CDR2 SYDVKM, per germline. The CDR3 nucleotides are TGTGCCAGCAGTTTCCAGGACAGGGACGAGCAGTACTTC. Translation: CASSFQDRDEQYF.

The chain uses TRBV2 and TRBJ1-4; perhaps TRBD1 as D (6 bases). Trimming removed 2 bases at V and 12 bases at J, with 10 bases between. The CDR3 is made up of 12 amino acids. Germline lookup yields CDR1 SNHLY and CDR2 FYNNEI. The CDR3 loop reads CASSEQGIQLFF. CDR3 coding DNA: TGTGCCAGCAGTGAACAGGGGATACAACTGTTTTTT.

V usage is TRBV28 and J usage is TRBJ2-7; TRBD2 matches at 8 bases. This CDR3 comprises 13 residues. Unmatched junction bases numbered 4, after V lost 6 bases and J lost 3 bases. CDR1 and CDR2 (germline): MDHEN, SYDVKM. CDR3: CASSPRGGYEQYF. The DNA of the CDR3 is TGTGCCAGCAGCCCACGGGGGGGCTACGAGCAGTACTTC.

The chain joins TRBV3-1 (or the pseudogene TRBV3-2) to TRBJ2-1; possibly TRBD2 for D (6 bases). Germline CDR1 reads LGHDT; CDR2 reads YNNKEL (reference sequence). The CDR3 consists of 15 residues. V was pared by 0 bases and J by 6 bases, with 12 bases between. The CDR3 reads CASSQDGDFFNEQFF. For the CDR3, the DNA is TGTGCCAGCAGCCAAGATGGGGACTTCTTCAATGAGCAGTTCTTC.

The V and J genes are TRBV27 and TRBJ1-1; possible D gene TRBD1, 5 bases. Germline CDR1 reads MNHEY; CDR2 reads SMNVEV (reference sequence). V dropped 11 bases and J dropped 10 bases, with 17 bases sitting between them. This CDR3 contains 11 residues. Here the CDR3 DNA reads TGTGCCTCAGGCGGGGACGGGGGAGCTTTCTTT. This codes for CASGGDGGAFF.

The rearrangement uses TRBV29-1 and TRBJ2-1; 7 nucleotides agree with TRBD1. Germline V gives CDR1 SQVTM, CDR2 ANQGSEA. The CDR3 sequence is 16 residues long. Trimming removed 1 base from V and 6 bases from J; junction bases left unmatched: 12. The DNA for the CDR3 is TGCAGCGTTGAAGTTCCTAGCAGGGGGAGACGCAATGAGCAGTTCTTC. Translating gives CSVEVPSRGRRNEQFF.

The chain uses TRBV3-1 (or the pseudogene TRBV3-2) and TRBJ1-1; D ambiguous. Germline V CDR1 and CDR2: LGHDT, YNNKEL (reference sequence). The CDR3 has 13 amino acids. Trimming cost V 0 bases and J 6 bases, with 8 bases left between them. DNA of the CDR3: TGTGCCAGCAGCCAAGATAACCGCGCTGAAGCTTTCTTT. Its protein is CASSQDNRAEAFF.

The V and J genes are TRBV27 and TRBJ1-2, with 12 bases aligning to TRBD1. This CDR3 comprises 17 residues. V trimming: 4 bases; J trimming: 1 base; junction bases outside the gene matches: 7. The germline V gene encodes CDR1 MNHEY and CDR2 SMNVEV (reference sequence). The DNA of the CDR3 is TGTGCCAGCAGTTCTCGGGGACAGGGGGCGGATAACTATGGCTACACCTTC. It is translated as CASSSRGQGADNYGYTF.

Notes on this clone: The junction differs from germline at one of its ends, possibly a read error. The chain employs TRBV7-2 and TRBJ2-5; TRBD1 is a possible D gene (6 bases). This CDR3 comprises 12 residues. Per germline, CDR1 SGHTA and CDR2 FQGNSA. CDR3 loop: CASSLGGRDNHF. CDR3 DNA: TGTGCCAGCAGCTTAGGGGGCCGGGACAACCACTTC.

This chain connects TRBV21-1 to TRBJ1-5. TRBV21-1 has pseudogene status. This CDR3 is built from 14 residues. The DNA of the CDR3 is TGTGCCAGCAGCAATTCAGACTCCAATCAGCCCCAGCATTTT. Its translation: CASSNSDSNQPQHF.

CDR3 sequence reads: CASSKEQGSSYEQYF. CDR3 sequence (DNA): TGTGCCAGCAGCAAAGAGCAGGGCAGCTCCTACGAGCAGTACTTC. The rearrangement links TRBV21-1 to TRBJ2-7; whether TRBD1, the table's D call, matches the DNA was not checked. TRBV21-1 is noted as a pseudogene. CDR3 length: 15 amino acids.

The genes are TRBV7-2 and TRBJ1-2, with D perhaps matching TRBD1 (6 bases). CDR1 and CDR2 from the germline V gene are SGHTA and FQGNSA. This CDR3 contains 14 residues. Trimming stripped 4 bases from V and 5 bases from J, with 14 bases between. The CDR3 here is CASSSPQGTYGYTF. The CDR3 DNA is TGTGCCAGCAGCTCCCCCCAGGGGACATATGGCTACACCTTC.

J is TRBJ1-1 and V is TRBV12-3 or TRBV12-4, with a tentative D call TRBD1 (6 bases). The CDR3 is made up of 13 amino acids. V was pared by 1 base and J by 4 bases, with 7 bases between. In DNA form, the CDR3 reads TGTGCCAGCAGTTTAGACAGGGCCACTGAAGCTTTCTTT. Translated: CASSLDRATEAFF.

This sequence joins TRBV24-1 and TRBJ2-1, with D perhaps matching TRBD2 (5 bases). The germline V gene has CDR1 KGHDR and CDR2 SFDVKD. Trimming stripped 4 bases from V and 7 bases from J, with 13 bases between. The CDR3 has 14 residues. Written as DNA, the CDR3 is TGTGCCACCAGTGACCTGGACTTTAGTAATGAGCAGTTCTTC. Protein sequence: CATSDLDFSNEQFF.

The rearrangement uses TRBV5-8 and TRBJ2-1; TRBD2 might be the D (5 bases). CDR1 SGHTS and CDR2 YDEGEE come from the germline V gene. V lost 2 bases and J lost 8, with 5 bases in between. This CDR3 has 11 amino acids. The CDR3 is CASSFSDEQFF. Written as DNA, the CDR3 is TGTGCCAGCAGCTTTAGCGATGAGCAGTTCTTC.

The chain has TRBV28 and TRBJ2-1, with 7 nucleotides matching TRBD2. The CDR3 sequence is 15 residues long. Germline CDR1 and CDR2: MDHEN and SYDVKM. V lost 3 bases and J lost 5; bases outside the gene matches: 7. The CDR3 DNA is TGTGCCAGCAGTTTCGGCGGGAGTAGAAACAATGAGCAGTTCTTC. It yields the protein CASSFGGSRNNEQFF. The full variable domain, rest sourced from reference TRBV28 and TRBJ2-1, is DVKVTQSSRYLVKRTGEKVFLECVQDMDHENMFWYRQDPGLGLRLIYFSYDVKMKEKGDIPEGYSVSREKKERFSLILESASTNQTSMYLCASSFGGSRNNEQFFGPGTRLTVL.

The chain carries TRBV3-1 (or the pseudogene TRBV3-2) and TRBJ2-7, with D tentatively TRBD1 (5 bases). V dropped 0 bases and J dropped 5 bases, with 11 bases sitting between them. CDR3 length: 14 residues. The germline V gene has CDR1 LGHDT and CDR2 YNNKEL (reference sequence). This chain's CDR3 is CASSQDRQLHEQYF. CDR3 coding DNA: TGTGCCAGCAGCCAAGACAGACAGCTCCACGAGCAGTACTTC.

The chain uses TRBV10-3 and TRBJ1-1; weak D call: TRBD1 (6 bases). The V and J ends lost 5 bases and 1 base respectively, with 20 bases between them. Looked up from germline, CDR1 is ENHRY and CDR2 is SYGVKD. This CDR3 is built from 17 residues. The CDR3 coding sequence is TGTGCCATCAGTCCCCGCTTAACAGGGATGGGGAACACTGAAGCTTTCTTT. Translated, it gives CAISPRLTGMGNTEAFF.

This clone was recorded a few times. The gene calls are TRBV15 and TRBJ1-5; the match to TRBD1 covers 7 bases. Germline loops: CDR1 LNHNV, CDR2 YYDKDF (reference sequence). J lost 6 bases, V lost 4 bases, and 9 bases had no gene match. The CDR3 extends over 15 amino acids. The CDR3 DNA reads TGTGCCACCAGCACCGAGGGGGCACACATTCAGCCCCAGCATTTT. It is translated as CATSTEGAHIQPQHF. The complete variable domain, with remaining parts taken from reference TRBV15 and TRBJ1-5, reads DAMVIQNPRYQVTQFGKPVTLSCSQTLNHNVMYWYQQKSSQAPKLLFHYYDKDFNNEADTPDNFQSRRPNTSFCFLDIRSPGLGDTAMYLCATSTEGAHIQPQHFGDGTRLSIL.

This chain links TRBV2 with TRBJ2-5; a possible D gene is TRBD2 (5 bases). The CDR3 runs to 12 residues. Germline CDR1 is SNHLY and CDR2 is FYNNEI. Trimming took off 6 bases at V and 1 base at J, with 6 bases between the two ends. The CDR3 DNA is TGTGCCAGCAGGACTATCCAAGAGACCCAGTACTTC. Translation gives CASRTIQETQYF.

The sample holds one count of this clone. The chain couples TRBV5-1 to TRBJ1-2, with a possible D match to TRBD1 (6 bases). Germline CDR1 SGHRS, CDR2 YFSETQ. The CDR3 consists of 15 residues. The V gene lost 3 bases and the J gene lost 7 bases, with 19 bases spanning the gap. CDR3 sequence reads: CASSWTDSFQRGYTF. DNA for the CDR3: TGCGCCAGCAGCTGGACAGATTCTTTTCAACGTGGCTACACCTTC.

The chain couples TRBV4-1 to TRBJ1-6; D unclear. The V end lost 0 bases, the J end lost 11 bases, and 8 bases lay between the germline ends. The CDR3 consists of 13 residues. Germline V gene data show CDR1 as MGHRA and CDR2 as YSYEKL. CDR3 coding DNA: TGCGCCAGCAGCCAAGAGGCGGAGGCACCCCTCCACTTT. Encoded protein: CASSQEAEAPLHF.

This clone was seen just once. CDR3: CASSLRGVSSYNSPLHF. The CDR3 DNA sequence: TGTGCCAGCAGCCTCCGGGGGGTGAGCTCCTATAATTCACCCCTCCACTTT. The genes are TRBV2 and TRBJ1-6, with D perhaps matching TRBD1 (5 bases). The CDR3 loop spans 17 amino acids. CDR1 is SNHLY, CDR2 FYNNEI, per germline. Trimming removed 6 bases from V and 0 bases from J, with 15 bases in between.

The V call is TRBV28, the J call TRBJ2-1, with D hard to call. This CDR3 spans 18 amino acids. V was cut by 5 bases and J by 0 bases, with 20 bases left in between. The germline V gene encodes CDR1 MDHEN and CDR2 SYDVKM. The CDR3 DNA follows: TGTGCCAGCAGTCCGCCAACTCATCTCTTGAGCTCCTACAATGAGCAGTTCTTC. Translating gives CASSPPTHLLSSYNEQFF.

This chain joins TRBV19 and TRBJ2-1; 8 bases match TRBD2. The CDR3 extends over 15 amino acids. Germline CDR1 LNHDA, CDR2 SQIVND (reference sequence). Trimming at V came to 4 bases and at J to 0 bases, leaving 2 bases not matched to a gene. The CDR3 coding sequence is TGTGCCAGTAGTAAGGGACTAGACTCCTACAATGAGCAGTTCTTC. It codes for CASSKGLDSYNEQFF.